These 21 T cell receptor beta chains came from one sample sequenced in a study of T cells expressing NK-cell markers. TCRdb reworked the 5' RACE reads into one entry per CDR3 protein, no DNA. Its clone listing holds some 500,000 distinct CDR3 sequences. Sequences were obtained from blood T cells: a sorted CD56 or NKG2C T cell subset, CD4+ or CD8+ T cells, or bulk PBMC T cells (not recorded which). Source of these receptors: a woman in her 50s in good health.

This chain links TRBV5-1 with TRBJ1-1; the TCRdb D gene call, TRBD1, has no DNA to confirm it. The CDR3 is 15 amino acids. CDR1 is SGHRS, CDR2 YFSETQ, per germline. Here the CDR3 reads CASSLGLGGNTEAFF.

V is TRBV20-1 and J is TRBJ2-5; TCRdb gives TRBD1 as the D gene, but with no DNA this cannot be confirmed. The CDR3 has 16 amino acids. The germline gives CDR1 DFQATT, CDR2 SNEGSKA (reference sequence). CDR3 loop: CSARTPTAGAQETQYF.

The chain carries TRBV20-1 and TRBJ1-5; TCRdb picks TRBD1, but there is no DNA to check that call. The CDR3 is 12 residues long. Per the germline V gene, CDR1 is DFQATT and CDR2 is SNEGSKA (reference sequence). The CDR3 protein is CSGGQGFEPQHF.

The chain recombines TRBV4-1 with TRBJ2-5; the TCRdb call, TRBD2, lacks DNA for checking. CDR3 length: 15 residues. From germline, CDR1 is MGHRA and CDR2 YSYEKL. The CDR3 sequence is CASSQGAGGVETQYF.

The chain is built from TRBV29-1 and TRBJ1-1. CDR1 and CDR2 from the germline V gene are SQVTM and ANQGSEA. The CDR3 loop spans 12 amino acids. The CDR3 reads CSARHLGTEAFF.

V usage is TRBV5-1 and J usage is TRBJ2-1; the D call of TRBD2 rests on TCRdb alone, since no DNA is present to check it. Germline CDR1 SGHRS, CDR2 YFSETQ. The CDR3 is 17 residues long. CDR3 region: CASSPIRALSSYNEQFF. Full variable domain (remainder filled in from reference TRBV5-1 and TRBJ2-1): KAGVTQTPRYLIKTRGQQVTLSCSPISGHRSVSWYQQTPGQGLQFLFEYFSETQRNKGNFPGRFSGRQFSNSRSEMNVSTLELGDSALYLCASSPIRALSSYNEQFFGPGTRLTVL.

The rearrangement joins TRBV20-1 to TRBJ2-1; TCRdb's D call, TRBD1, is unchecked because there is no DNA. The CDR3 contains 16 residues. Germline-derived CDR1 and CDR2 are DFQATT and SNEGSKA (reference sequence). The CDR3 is CSARPGGFSSYNEQFF.

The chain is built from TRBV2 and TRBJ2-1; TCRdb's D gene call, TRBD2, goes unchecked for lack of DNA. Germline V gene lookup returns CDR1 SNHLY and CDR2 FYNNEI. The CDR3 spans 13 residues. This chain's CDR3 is CASRSGTSWEQFF.

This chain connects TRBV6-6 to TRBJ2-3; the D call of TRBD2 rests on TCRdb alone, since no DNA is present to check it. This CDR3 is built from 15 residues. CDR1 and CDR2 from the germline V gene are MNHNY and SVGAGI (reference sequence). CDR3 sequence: CASSYSTLAGDTQYF.

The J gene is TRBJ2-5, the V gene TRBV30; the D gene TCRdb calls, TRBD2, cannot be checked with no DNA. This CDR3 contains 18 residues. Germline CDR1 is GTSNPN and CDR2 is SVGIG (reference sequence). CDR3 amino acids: CAWSAGIKGLAGLETQYF.

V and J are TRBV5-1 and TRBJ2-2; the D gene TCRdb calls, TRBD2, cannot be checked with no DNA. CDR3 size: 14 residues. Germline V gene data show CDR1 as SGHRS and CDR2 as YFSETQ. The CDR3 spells CASSEKLVSGELFF.

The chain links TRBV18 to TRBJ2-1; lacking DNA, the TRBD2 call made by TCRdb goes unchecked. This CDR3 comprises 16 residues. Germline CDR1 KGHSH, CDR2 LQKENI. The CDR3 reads CASSPPTLVEDNEQFF.

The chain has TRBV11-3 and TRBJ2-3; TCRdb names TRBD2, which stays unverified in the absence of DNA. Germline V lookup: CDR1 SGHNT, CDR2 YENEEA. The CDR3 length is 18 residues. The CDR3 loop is CASSKEAGLTSSTDTQYF.

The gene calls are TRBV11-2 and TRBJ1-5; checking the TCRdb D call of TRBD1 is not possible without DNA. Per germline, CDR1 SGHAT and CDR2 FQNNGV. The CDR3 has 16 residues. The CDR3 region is CASILPRDGGPQPQHF.

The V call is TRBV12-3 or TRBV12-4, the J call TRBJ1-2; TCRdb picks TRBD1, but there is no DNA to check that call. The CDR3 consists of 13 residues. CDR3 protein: CASSLNPGWGYTF.

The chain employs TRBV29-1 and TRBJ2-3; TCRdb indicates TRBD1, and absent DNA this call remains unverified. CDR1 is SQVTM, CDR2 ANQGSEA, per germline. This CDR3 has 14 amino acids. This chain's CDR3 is CSVDTGQGTDTQYF.

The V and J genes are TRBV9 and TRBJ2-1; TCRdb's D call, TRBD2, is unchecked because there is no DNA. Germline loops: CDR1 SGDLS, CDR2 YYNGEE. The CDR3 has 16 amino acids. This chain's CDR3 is CASSVEIAGGPSVQFF.

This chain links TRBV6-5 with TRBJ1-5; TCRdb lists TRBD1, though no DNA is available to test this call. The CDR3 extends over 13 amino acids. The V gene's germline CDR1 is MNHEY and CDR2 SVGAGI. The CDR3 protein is CASRDRALGPQHF.

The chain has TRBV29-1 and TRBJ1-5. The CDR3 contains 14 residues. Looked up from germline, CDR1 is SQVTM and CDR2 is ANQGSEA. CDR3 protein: CSVSSNGDNQPQHF.

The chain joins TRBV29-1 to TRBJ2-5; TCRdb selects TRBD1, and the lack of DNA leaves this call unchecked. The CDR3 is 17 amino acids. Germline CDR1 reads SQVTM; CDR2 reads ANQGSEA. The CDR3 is CSVEDPDTRDRQETQYF. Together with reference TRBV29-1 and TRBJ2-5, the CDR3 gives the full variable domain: SAVISQKPSRDICQRGTSLTIQCQVDSQVTMMFWYRQQPGQSLTLIATANQGSEATYESGFVIDKFPISRPNLTFSTLTVSNMSPEDSSIYLCSVEDPDTRDRQETQYFGPGTRLLVL.

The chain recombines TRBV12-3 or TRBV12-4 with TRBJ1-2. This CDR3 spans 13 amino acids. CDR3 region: CASNLGINYGYTF.